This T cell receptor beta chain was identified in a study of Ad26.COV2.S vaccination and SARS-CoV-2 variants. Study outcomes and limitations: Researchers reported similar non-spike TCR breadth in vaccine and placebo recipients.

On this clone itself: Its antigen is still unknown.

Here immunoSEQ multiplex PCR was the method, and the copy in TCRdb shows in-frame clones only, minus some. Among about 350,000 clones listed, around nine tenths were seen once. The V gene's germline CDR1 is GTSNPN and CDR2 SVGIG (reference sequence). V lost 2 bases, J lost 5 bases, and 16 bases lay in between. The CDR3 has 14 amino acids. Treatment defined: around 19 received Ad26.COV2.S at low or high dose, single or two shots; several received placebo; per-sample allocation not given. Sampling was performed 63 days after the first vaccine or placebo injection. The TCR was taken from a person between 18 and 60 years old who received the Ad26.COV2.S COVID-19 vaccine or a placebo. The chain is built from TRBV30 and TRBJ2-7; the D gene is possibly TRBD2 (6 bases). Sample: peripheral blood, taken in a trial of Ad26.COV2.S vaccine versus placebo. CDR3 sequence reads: CAWSRDSFLNEQYF. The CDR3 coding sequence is TGTGCCTGGAGTCGGGACTCCTTTTTGAACGAGCAGTACTTC. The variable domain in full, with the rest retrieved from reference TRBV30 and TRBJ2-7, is SQTIHQWPATLVQPVGSPLSLECTVEGTSNPNLYWYRQAAGRGLQLLFYSVGIGQISSEVPQNLSASRPQDRQFILSSKKLLLSDSGFYLCAWSRDSFLNEQYFGPGTRLTVT.